Shown below are 18 T cell receptor beta chains from a single sample sequenced in a study of T cell clonotyping in hematopoietic cell transplantation. Libraries were prepared by immunoSEQ multiplex PCR; TCRdb keeps only in-frame clonotypes and omits some of them. The profile shows thousands of clones, less than 85% of them singletons. Sequenced here: peripheral blood mononuclear cells, sampled 100 days after allogeneic stem cell transplant. These receptors came from a male patient aged 45 to 59 who had an allogeneic stem cell transplant from an unrelated donor, so the T cells may come from the graft donor. Some clones in this sample may be carry-over from other donors' samples.

V and J are TRBV4-1 and TRBJ2-5; the D gene is possibly TRBD2 (5 bases). Germline-derived CDR1 and CDR2 are MGHRA and YSYEKL. The V gene lost 0 bases and the J gene lost 2 bases, with 13 bases spanning the gap. This CDR3 has 16 amino acids. CDR3 in amino acids: CASSQEGRALQETQYF. The CDR3 region has the DNA TGCGCCAGCAGCCAAGAAGGGAGAGCGCTGCAAGAGACCCAGTACTTC.

This clone was seen a handful of times. The CDR3 nucleotides are TGTGCCAGCAGTTTATGGACAGGGCTCAATCAGCCCCAGCATTTT. Translation gives CASSLWTGLNQPQHF. The chain joins TRBV28 to TRBJ1-5; 7 bases align to TRBD1. Germline V CDR1 and CDR2: MDHEN, SYDVKM. Unmatched junction bases numbered 2, after V lost 0 bases and J lost 3 bases. CDR3 length: 15 residues. Drawing the rest from reference TRBV28 and TRBJ1-5, the complete variable domain is DVKVTQSSRYLVKRTGEKVFLECVQDMDHENMFWYRQDPGLGLRLIYFSYDVKMKEKGDIPEGYSVSREKKERFSLILESASTNQTSMYLCASSLWTGLNQPQHFGDGTRLSIL.

V is TRBV6-1 and J is TRBJ1-1, with D possibly being TRBD1 (5 bases). The CDR3 has 13 residues. Trimming removed 6 bases at V and 1 base at J, with 9 bases between. Germline lookup yields CDR1 MNHNS and CDR2 SASEGT. CDR3 sequence reads: CASRPTANTEAFF. The CDR3 bases are TGTGCCAGCAGGCCGACAGCGAACACTGAAGCTTTCTTT.

This clone was observed a few times. The rearrangement links TRBV9 to TRBJ2-2; possible D gene TRBD2, 6 bases. Between the trimmed V and J ends, which lost 2 bases and 5 bases, there was a span of 19 bases. The germline gives CDR1 SGDLS, CDR2 YYNGEE. This CDR3 comprises 17 residues. Here the CDR3 DNA reads TGTGCCAGCAGCGTCCCACGGAGCGGGCCGGCTACCGGGGAGCTGTTTTTT. This encodes CASSVPRSGPATGELFF.

The rearrangement uses TRBV19 and TRBJ1-5; no definite D call. In germline, CDR1 is LNHDA, CDR2 SQIVND (reference sequence). V was clipped by 1 base and J by 0 bases, with 7 bases between them. CDR3 length: 15 residues. The CDR3 DNA reads TGTGCCAGTAGTATAGTCCCGTTTAGCAATCAGCCCCAGCATTTT. This gives the protein CASSIVPFSNQPQHF.

This clone was detected once. V and J are TRBV7-8 and TRBJ2-7, with D possibly TRBD2 on 5 matching bases. V shed 2 bases and J shed 4 bases, with 18 bases lying between them. Germline loops: CDR1 SGHVS, CDR2 FQNEAQ. The CDR3 totals 16 residues. CDR3 loop: CASSLIITTRGYEQYF. CDR3 sequence (DNA): TGTGCCAGCAGCTTAATTATCACCACCCGGGGATACGAGCAGTACTTC.

This clone was recorded a few times. This sequence joins TRBV4-1 and TRBJ2-1, with D tentatively TRBD1 (6 bases). The CDR3 is 14 amino acids. The V gene's germline CDR1 is MGHRA and CDR2 YSYEKL. V shed 1 base and J shed 4 bases, with 8 bases lying between them. CDR3 in amino acids: CASSQGQVYNEQFF. CDR3 DNA sequence: TGCGCCAGCAGCCAAGGACAGGTTTACAATGAGCAGTTCTTC.

This rearrangement joins TRBV4-3 to TRBJ2-7; TRBD1 or TRBD2 may be the D gene (5 bases each). Germline V gene lookup returns CDR1 LGHNA and CDR2 YSLEER. The V end was cut by 0 bases, the J end by 5 bases, with 17 bases between. The CDR3 length is 16 residues. The CDR3 sequence: CASSQEGTDSYHEQYF. CDR3 in DNA: TGCGCCAGCAGCCAAGAGGGGACGGATTCTTACCACGAGCAGTACTTC.

The V gene is TRBV6-5, the J gene TRBJ2-7, with 9 bases fitting TRBD2. Germline lookup yields CDR1 MNHEY and CDR2 SVGAGI. The CDR3 contains 14 residues. V lost 8 bases and J lost 2; bases outside the gene matches: 7. The CDR3 DNA reads TGTGCCAGCCGAAGAGCTAGCGGGACCTACGAGCAGTACTTC. Translating gives CASRRASGTYEQYF.

The chain has TRBV11-2 and TRBJ1-6; 9 bases line up with TRBD1. V dropped 3 bases and J dropped 7; count of bases not matched to a gene: 7. This CDR3 is built from 16 residues. In germline, CDR1 is SGHAT, CDR2 FQNNGV. As DNA, the CDR3 is TGTGCCAGCAGCTTGGCAGGACAGGGGACCAATTCACCCCTCCACTTT. Its protein product is CASSLAGQGTNSPLHF.

The V call is TRBV6-5, the J call TRBJ2-7; D gene uncertain. The CDR3 is 14 residues long. The germline V gene encodes CDR1 MNHEY and CDR2 SVGAGI. V was trimmed by 4 bases and J by 4 bases, leaving 14 bases between them. DNA of the CDR3: TGTGCCAGCAGTTCCGAATTCCTTGGGTACGAGCAGTACTTC. Translation gives CASSSEFLGYEQYF.

V is TRBV4-3 and J is TRBJ2-7; no clear D. Trimming cost V 0 bases and J 4 bases, with 16 bases left between them. The CDR3 is 16 amino acids. Germline V CDR1 and CDR2: LGHNA, YSLEER. CDR3 nucleotide sequence: TGCGCCAGCAGCCAAGAGTGGTACAGAAGCTCATACGAGCAGTACTTC. Translation: CASSQEWYRSSYEQYF.

This sequence joins TRBV7-9 and TRBJ1-1; unclear D gene. Per germline, CDR1 SEHNR and CDR2 FQNEAQ (reference sequence). This CDR3 region has 15 residues. V was trimmed by 7 bases and J by 7 bases, leaving 22 bases between them. This CDR3 is CASTDGSTRRGEAFF. In nucleotides, the CDR3 is TGTGCCAGCACCGACGGGTCGACAAGGCGGGGTGAAGCTTTCTTT.

This chain uses TRBV1 with TRBJ2-5; TRBD2, the table's D call, lacks a check against the DNA. TRBV1 is given as a pseudogene. There are 17 residues in the CDR3. For the CDR3, the DNA is TGCACCAGCAGCCAAGAATGGGGGGTGGAGAGAAAAGAGACCCAGTACTTC. It yields the protein CTSSQEWGVERKETQYF.

This sequence joins TRBV30 and TRBJ2-6; D may be TRBD1 or TRBD2 (5 bases each). CDR1 and CDR2 from the germline V gene are GTSNPN and SVGIG (reference sequence). The CDR3 runs 16 residues. Trimming pared 7 bases from V and 0 bases from J, leaving 16 bases between. The CDR3 nucleotides are TGTGCCTCGCCCCCCGGGGCTAGCTCTGGGGCCAACGTCCTGACTTTC. Amino acid sequence: CASPPGASSGANVLTF.

This clone came up once. V gene TRBV21-1 combines with J gene TRBJ1-5; the tabulated D call, TRBD1, remains unverified against the DNA. TRBV21-1 is a recognized pseudogene. The CDR3 runs to 16 residues. CDR3 loop: CASRAQGKNSNQPQHF. The DNA of the CDR3 is TGTGCCAGCCGAGCACAGGGAAAGAATAGCAATCAGCCCCAGCATTTT.

This clone was observed a few times. This chain joins TRBV7-9 and TRBJ1-2; the match to TRBD1 covers 9 bases. Germline loops: CDR1 SEHNR, CDR2 FQNEAQ (reference sequence). The V and J ends lost 0 bases and 4 bases, in that order; junction bases with no gene match: 6. The CDR3 is 16 residues long. The CDR3 DNA is TGTGCCAGCAGCTTAGCGCTGGGGGACAGGGCCTATGGCTACACCTTC. Encoded protein: CASSLALGDRAYGYTF.

The chain uses TRBV14 and TRBJ2-5; no firm D call. V dropped 1 base and J dropped 5 bases, with 14 bases sitting between them. Germline CDR1 is SGHDN and CDR2 is FVKESK. This CDR3 region has 15 residues. The CDR3 bases are TGTGCCAGCAGCCAAGGTGGTAGCCCAATGGAGACCCAGTACTTC. It encodes CASSQGGSPMETQYF.